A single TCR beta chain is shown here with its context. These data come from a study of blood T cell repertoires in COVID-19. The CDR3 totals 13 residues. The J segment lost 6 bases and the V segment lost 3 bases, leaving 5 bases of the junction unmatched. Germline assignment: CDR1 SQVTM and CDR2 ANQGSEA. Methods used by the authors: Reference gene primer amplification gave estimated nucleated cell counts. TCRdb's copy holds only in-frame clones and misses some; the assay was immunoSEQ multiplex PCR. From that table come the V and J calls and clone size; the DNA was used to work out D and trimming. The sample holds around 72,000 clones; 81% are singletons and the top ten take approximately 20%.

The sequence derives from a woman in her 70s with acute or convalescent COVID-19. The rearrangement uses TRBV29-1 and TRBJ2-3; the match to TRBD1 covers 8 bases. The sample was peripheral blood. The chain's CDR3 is CSVDQGASDTQYF. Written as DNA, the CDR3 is TGCAGCGTTGACCAGGGGGCGTCCGATACGCAGTATTTT.